These T cell receptor beta chains were read from a single sample in a study of blood T cell repertoires in COVID-19. Profiling relied on immunoSEQ multiplex PCR, and the TCRdb table lists in-frame clones only, not all of them. Found here are roughly 43,000 clones, about 85% of them singletons; the top ten hold 3.1%. Sequencing used PBMCs or T cells enriched from blood (not recorded which). These receptors were collected from a woman aged 45-60 years who had recovered from COVID-19. Each CDR3 is given with its conserved first and last residue. The order of the fields is V gene, D gene, clone size, J gene, CDR3 DNA, CDR3 protein. A D gene is named only where the DNA matches it firmly. Clone size appears in some rows only: once, few, many, or a class for an expanded clone.

TRBV11-2	-	-	TRBJ2-7	TGTGCCAGCAGTCCTCAGGCCGAGCAGTACTTC	CASSPQAEQYF
TRBV10-3	-	-	TRBJ1-1	TGTGCCATCAGTATAATCGGAGGAGGGGTTTACACTGAAGCTTTCTTT	CAISIIGGGVYTEAFF
TRBV30	TRBD2	-	TRBJ2-1	TGTGCCTGGAGTGCTGGGGAGGGGTCCTACAATGAGCAGTTCTTC	CAWSAGEGSYNEQFF
TRBV7-9	TRBD2	-	TRBJ2-5	TGTGCCAGCAGCTTAGTACTAGCGGGAGTTGAGACCCAGTACTTC	CASSLVLAGVETQYF
TRBV7-3	-	-	TRBJ1-5	TGTGCCAGCAGCCGGGGGGCGGGGCAGCCCCAGCATTTT	CASSRGAGQPQHF
TRBV28	-	-	TRBJ1-1	TGTGCCAGCACCCCCCCTCCTGGGCAGGGCACTGAAGCTTTCTTT	CASTPPPGQGTEAFF
TRBV10-3	-	once	TRBJ1-2	TGTGCCATCAGTGAGTCGTGGGGTCAGGAGGGAGGCGGCTACACCTTC	CAISESWGQEGGGYTF
TRBV27	-	few	TRBJ1-1	TGTGCCAGCAGTTTAACCGGACAGACTGAAGCTTTCTTT	CASSLTGQTEAFF
TRBV28	TRBD1	-	TRBJ1-1	TGTGCCAGCCTCCAGGGACAGTGGGACACTGAAGCTTTCTTT	CASLQGQWDTEAFF
TRBV13	-	once	TRBJ2-5	TGTGCCAGCAGCTTATCAGGGGGGTTTGTGGGTCAAGAGACCCAGTACTTC	CASSLSGGFVGQETQYF
TRBV11-3	TRBD1	-	TRBJ2-3	TGTGCCAGCAGCTTAGGACAGGGGGCTAACACAGATACGCAGTATTTT	CASSLGQGANTDTQYF
TRBV3-1/TRBV3-2	-	-	TRBJ2-7	TGTGCCAGCAGCCAAGGGTCGGTCTCCTACGAGCAGTACTTC	CASSQGSVSYEQYF
TRBV4-3	-	-	TRBJ1-3	TGCGCCAGCAGCCAAGATCCCCAGGGGAACTCTGGAAACACCATATATTTT	CASSQDPQGNSGNTIYF
TRBV12-3/TRBV12-4	TRBD2	-	TRBJ2-7	TGTGCCAGCACCAGGGGACTAGTCTACGAGCAGTACTTC	CASTRGLVYEQYF
TRBV6-2/TRBV6-3	-	-	TRBJ2-2	TGTGCCAGCAGTTACAGACAGAACACCGGGGAGCTGTTTTTT	CASSYRQNTGELFF
TRBV7-9	-	-	TRBJ2-7	TGTGCCAGCAGCTTAGCAGCCAGGACTGGAGACGAGCAGTACTTC	CASSLAARTGDEQYF
TRBV28	TRBD1	-	TRBJ1-5	TGTGCCAGCATCAAGGGACAGGGGACCCAGCCCCAGCATTTT	CASIKGQGTQPQHF
TRBV18	TRBD2	-	TRBJ2-7	TGTGCCAGCTCACCTGGTCTTGGAGGACAGAATAGCGGGAGGGAGTACTACGAGCAGTACTTC	CASSPGLGGQNSGREYYEQYF
TRBV7-2	-	-	TRBJ2-2	TGTGCCAGCAGCCCCAGGGGATACGCCGGGGAGCTGTTTTTT	CASSPRGYAGELFF
TRBV7-9	-	-	TRBJ1-6	TGTGCCAGCAGCCTAACAGAAGTTAATTCACCCCTCCACTTT	CASSLTEVNSPLHF
TRBV10-3	TRBD1	-	TRBJ2-7	TGTGCCATCAGAACGGGACAGAGGTACGAGCAGTACTTC	CAIRTGQRYEQYF
TRBV10-1	-	once	TRBJ1-4	TGCGCCAGCAGTGAGGCAGGTCCTAATGAAAAACTGTTTTTT	CASSEAGPNEKLFF
TRBV5-1	-	-	TRBJ2-3	TGCGCCAGCAGCTTTAGCTCAGACCCAGATACGCAGTATTTT	CASSFSSDPDTQYF
TRBV5-8	-	once	TRBJ1-5	TGTGCCAGCAGCATGGACATCCATCAGCCCCAGCATTTT	CASSMDIHQPQHF
TRBV3-1/TRBV3-2	-	-	TRBJ2-1	TGTGCCAGCAGCCAAGATCCCTACAGGGCATACAATGAGCAGTTCTTC	CASSQDPYRAYNEQFF
TRBV7-2	TRBD1	-	TRBJ2-4	TGTGCCAGCAGCGGGACAGGGCCCAAAAACATTCAGTACTTC	CASSGTGPKNIQYF
TRBV9	TRBD2	-	TRBJ2-1	TGTGCCAGCAGCGCGGGAGGGGCGAAATACAATGAGCAGTTCTTC	CASSAGGAKYNEQFF
TRBV5-8	-	few	TRBJ2-1	TGTGCCAGCAGCTTCCCCGCGGGGCAATCCTACAATGAGCAGTTCTTC	CASSFPAGQSYNEQFF
TRBV11-2	-	-	TRBJ2-5	TGTGCCAGCAGCTCTCCTGGGGGGGCGAGGGCAAAAGAGACCCAGTACTTC	CASSSPGGARAKETQYF
TRBV2	TRBD2	-	TRBJ2-5	TGTGCCAGCAGTGAGGGGGCTAGCGGGGGCCCCCGTGGAACCCAGTACTTC	CASSEGASGGPRGTQYF